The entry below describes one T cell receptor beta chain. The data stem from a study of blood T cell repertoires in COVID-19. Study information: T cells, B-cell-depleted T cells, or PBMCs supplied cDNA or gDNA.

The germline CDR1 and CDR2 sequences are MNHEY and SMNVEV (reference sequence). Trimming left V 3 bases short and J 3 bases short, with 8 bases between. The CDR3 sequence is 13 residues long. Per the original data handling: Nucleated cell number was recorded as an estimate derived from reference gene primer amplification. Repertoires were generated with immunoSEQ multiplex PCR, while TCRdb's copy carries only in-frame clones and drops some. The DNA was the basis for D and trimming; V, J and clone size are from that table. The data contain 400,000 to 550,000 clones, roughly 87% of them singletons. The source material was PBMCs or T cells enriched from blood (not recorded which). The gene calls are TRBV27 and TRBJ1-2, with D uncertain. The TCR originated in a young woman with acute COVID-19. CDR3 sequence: CASSLGSHYGYTF. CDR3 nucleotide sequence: TGTGCCAGCAGTTTGGGCAGCCACTATGGCTACACCTTC.